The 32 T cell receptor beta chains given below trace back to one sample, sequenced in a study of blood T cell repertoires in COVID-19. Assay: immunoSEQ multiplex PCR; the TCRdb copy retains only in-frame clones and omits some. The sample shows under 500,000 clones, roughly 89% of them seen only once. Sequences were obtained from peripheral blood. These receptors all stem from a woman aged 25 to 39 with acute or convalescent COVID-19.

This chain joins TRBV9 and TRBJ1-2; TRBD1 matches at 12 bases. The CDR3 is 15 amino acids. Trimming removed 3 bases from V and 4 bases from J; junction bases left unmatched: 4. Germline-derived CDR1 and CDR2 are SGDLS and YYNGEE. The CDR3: CASSGGTGGFYGYTF. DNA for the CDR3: TGTGCCAGCAGCGGAGGGACAGGGGGCTTCTATGGCTACACCTTC.

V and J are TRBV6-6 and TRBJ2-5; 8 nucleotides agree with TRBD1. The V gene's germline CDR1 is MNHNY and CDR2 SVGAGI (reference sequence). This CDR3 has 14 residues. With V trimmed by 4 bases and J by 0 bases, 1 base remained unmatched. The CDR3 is CASSWDRYQETQYF. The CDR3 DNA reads TGTGCCAGCAGTTGGGACAGGTACCAAGAGACCCAGTACTTC.

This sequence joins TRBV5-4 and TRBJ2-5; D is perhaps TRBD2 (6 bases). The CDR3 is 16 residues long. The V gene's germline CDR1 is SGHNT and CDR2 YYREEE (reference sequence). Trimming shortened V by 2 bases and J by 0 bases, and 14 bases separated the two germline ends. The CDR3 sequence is CASSLTGDGHQETQYF. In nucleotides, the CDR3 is TGTGCCAGCAGCTTAACGGGGGACGGACACCAAGAGACCCAGTACTTC.

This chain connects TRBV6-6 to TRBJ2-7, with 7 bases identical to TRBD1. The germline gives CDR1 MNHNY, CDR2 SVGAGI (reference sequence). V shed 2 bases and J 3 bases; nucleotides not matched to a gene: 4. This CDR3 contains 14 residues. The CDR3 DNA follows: TGTGCCAGCAGTTACCGGGACAGACTCTACGAGCAGTACTTC. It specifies CASSYRDRLYEQYF.

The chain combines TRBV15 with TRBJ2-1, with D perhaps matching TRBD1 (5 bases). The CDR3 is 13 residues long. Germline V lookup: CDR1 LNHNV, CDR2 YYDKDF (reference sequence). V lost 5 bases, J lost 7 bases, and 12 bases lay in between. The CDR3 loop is CATSAQERNEQFF. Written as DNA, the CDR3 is TGTGCCACCAGCGCACAGGAGAGGAATGAGCAGTTCTTC.

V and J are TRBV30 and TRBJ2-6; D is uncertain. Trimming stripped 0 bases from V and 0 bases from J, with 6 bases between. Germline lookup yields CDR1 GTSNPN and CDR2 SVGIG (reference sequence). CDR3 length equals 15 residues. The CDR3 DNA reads TGTGCCTGGAGTGTACTTAGCTCTGGGGCCAACGTCCTGACTTTC. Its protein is CAWSVLSSGANVLTF.

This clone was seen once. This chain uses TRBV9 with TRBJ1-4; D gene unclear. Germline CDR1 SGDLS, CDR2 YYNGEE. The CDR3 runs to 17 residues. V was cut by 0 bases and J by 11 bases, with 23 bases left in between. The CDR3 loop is CASSVGARERLKAKLFF. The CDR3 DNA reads TGTGCCAGCAGCGTAGGTGCAAGGGAGCGGCTAAAGGCGAAACTGTTTTTT.

The CDR3 protein is CASSLFGTGYFRNTEAFF. The CDR3 nucleotides are TGTGCCAGCAGCTTATTCGGGACAGGGTATTTTCGAAACACTGAAGCTTTCTTT. V and J are TRBV7-4 and TRBJ1-1; 9 bases map to TRBD1. The germline CDR1 and CDR2 sequences are SGHVT and SQSDAQ. V was pared by 2 bases and J by 2 bases, with 12 bases of the junction left unmatched. The CDR3 is made up of 18 amino acids. The full variable domain, rest sourced from reference TRBV7-4 and TRBJ1-1, is GAGVSQSPRYKVAKRGRDVALRCDSISGHVTLYWYRQTLGQGSEVLTYSQSDAQRDKSGRPSGRFSAERPERSVSTLKIQRTEQGDSAVYLCASSLFGTGYFRNTEAFFGQGTRLTVV.

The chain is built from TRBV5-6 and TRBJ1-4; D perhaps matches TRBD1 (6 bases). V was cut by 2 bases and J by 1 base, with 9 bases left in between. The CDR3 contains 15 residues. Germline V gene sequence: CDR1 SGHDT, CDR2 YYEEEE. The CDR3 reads CASSLKGGTNEKLFF. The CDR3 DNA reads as TGTGCCAGCAGCTTAAAAGGGGGAACTAATGAAAAACTGTTTTTT.

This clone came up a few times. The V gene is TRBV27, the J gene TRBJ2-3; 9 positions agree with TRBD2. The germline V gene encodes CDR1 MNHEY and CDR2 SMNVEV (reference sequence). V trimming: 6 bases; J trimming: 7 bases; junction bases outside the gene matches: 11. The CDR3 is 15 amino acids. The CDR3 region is CASRSGGIELHTQYF. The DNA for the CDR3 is TGTGCCAGCAGGAGCGGGGGGATTGAACTACATACGCAGTATTTT.

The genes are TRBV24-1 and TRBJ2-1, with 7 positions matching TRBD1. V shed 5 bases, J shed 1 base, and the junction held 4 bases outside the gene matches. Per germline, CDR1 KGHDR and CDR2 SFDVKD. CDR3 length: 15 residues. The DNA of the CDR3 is TGTGCCACCAGTGTCCTGACAGGGTCCTACAATGAGCAGTTCTTC. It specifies CATSVLTGSYNEQFF.

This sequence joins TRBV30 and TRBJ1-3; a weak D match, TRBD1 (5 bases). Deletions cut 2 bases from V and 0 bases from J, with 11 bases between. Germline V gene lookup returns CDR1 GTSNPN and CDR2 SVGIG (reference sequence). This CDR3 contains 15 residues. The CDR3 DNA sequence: TGTGCCTGGAGTTTGGGGGGGAGCTCTGGAAACACCATATATTTT. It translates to CAWSLGGSSGNTIYF.

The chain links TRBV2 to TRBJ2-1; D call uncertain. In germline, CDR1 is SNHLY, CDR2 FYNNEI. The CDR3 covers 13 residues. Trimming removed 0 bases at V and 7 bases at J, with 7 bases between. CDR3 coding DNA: TGTGCCAGCAGTGAAGCTCAACAAAATGAGCAGTTCTTC. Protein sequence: CASSEAQQNEQFF.

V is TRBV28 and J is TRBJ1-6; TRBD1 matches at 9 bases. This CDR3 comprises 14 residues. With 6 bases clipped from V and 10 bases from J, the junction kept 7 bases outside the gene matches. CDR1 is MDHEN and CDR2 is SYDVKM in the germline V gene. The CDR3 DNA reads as TGTGCCAGCAGGGGGGGACAGGGTCAATCACCCCTCCACTTT. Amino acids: CASRGGQGQSPLHF.

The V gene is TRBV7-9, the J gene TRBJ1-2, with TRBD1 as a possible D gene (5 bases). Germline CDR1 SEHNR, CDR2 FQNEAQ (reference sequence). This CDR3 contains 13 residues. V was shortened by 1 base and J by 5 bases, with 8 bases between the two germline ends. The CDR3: CASSLGTQYGYTF. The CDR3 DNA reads TGTGCCAGCAGCTTAGGGACACAATATGGCTACACCTTC.

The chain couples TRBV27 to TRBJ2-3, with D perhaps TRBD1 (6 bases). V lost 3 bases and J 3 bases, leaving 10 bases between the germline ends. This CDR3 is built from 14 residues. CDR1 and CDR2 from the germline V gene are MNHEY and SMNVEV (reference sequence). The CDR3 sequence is CASSLLGATDTQYF. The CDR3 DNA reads TGTGCCAGCAGTTTGTTGGGGGCGACAGATACGCAGTATTTT.

CDR3 residues: CASSATSGGNNEQFF. The DNA for the CDR3 is TGTGCCAGCAGCGCGACTAGCGGGGGGAACAATGAGCAGTTCTTC. The gene calls are TRBV11-2 and TRBJ2-1; 13 positions agree with TRBD2. Losses at the gene ends were 5 bases for V and 5 bases for J; bases not matched to a gene: 3. Germline V gene data show CDR1 as SGHAT and CDR2 as FQNNGV. This CDR3 contains 15 residues.

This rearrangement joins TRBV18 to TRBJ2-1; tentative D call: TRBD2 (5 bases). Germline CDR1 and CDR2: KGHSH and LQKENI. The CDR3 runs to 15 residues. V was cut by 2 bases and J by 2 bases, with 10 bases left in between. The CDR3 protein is CASSPWGVAYNEQFF. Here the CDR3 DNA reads TGTGCCAGCTCACCATGGGGAGTAGCCTACAATGAGCAGTTCTTC.

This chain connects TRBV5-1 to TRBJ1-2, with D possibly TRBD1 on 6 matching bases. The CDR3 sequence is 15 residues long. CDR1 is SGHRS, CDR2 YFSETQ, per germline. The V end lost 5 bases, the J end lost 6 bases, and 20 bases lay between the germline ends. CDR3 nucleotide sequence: TGCGCCAGCAGGCAGGAAGGTCGGGGGGCACATGGCTACACCTTC. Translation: CASRQEGRGAHGYTF.

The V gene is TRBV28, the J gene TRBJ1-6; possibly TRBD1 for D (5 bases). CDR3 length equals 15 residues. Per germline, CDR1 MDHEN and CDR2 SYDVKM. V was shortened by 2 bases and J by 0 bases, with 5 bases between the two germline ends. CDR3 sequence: CASSLDSSYNSPLHF. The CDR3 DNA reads TGTGCCAGCAGTTTAGACAGCTCCTATAATTCACCCCTCCACTTT. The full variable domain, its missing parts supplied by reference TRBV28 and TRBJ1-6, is DVKVTQSSRYLVKRTGEKVFLECVQDMDHENMFWYRQDPGLGLRLIYFSYDVKMKEKGDIPEGYSVSREKKERFSLILESASTNQTSMYLCASSLDSSYNSPLHFGNGTRLTVT.

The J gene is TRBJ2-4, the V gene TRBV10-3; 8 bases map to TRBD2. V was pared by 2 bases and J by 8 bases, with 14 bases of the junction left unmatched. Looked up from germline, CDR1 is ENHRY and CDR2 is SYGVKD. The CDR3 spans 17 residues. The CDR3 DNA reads TGTGCCATCAGTGAGCCTGGGACCGGACTTAGCGGGGACATTCAGTACTTC. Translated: CAISEPGTGLSGDIQYF.

DNA of the CDR3: TGTGCCAGCAGCTTGGAGGGGGCGAGCACAGATACGCAGTATTTT. This translates into CASSLEGASTDTQYF. The V call is TRBV5-5, the J call TRBJ2-3; TRBD1 agrees at 7 bases. V was clipped by 0 bases and J by 0 bases; unmatched bases: 1. This CDR3 has 15 residues. Germline V gene lookup returns CDR1 SGHKS and CDR2 YYEKEE (reference sequence).

As DNA, the CDR3 is TGCGCCAGCAGCTGGGGACAGCTCTCTGGGGCCAACGTCCTGACTTTC. Translating it yields CASSWGQLSGANVLTF. This rearrangement joins TRBV5-1 to TRBJ2-6; 7 bases map to TRBD1. From germline, CDR1 is SGHRS and CDR2 YFSETQ. This CDR3 region has 16 residues. V was clipped by 3 bases and J by 0 bases; unmatched bases: 3.

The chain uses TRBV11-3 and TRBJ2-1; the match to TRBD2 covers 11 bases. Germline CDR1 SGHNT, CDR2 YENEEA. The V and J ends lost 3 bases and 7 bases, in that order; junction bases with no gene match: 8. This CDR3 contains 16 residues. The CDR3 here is CASSLESSGGRNEQFF. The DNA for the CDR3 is TGTGCCAGCAGCTTGGAATCTAGCGGGGGGCGGAATGAGCAGTTCTTC.

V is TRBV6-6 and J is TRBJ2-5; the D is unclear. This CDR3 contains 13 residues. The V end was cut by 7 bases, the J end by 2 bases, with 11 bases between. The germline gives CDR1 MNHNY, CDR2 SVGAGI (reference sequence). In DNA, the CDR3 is TGTGCCAGCACCTCCGGTACTCAAGAGACCCAGTACTTC. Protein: CASTSGTQETQYF.

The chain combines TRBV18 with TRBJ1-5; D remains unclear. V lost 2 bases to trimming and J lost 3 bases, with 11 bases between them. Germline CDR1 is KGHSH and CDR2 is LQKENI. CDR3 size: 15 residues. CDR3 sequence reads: CASSPSPTDNQPQHF. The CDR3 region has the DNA TGTGCCAGCTCACCAAGTCCCACAGACAATCAGCCCCAGCATTTT.

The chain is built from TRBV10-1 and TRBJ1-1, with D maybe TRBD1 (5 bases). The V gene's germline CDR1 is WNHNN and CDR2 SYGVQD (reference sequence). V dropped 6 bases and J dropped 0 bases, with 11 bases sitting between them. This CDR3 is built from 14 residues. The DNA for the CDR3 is TGCGCCAGCAGCGCAGGGAGGATGAACACTGAAGCTTTCTTT. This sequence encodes CASSAGRMNTEAFF.

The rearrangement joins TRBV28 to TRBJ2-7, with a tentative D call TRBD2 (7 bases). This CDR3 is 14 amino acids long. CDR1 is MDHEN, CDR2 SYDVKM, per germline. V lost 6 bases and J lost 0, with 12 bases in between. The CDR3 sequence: CASSKGGPSYEQYF. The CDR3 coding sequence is TGTGCCAGCAGCAAGGGGGGGCCCTCCTACGAGCAGTACTTC.

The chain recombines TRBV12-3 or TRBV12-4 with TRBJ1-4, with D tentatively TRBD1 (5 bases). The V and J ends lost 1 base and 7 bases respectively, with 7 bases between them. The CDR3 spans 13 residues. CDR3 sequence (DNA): TGTGCCAGCAGTTTAGGGGGCTCTGAAAAACTGTTTTTT. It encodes CASSLGGSEKLFF.

The CDR3 bases are TGTGCCAGCGTCTTCGGGACAGGGATAATCTACGAGCAGTACTTC. Translation gives CASVFGTGIIYEQYF. V and J are TRBV6-5 and TRBJ2-7; 9 bases align to TRBD1. This CDR3 spans 15 amino acids. Germline CDR1 reads MNHEY; CDR2 reads SVGAGI. V was pared by 8 bases and J by 3 bases, with 11 bases of the junction left unmatched.

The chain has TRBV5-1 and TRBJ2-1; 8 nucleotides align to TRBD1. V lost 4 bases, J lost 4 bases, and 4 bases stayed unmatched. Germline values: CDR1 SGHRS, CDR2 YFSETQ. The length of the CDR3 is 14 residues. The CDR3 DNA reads TGCGCCAGCAGCCTGGGACAGGAGTACAATGAGCAGTTCTTC. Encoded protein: CASSLGQEYNEQFF. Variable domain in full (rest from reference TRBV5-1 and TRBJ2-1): KAGVTQTPRYLIKTRGQQVTLSCSPISGHRSVSWYQQTPGQGLQFLFEYFSETQRNKGNFPGRFSGRQFSNSRSEMNVSTLELGDSALYLCASSLGQEYNEQFFGPGTRLTVL.

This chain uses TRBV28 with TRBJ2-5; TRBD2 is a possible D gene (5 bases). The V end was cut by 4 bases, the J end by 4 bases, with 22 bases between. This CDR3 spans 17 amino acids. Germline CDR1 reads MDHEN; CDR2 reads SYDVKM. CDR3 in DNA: TGTGCCAGCAGTTCAAACGGACGCAAAAGTGGGAGAGAGACCCAGTACTTC. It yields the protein CASSSNGRKSGRETQYF.